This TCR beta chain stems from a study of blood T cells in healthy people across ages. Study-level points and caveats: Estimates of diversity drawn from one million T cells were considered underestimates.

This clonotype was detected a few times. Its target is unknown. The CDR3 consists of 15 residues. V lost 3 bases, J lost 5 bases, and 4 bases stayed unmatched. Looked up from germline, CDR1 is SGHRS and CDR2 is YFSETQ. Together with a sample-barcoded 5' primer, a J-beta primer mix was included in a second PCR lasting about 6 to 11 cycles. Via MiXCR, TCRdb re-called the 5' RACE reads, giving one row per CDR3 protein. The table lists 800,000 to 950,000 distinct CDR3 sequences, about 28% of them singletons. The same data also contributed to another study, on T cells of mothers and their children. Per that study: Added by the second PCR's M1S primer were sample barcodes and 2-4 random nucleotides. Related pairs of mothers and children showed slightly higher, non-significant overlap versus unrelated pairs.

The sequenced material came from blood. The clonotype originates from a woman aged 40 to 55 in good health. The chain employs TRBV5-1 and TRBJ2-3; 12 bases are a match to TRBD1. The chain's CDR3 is CASSWDRGLGDTQYF. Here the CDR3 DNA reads TGCGCCAGCAGCTGGGACAGGGGGCTGGGAGATACGCAGTATTTT. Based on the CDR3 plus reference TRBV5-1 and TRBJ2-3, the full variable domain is KAGVTQTPRYLIKTRGQQVTLSCSPISGHRSVSWYQQTPGQGLQFLFEYFSETQRNKGNFPGRFSGRQFSNSRSEMNVSTLELGDSALYLCASSWDRGLGDTQYFGPGTRLTVL.